The 21 T cell receptor beta chains given below trace back to one sample, sequenced in a study of shared clonotypes between healthy human individuals. Sequencing used immunoSEQ multiplex PCR; TCRdb keeps in-frame clones, though not all of them. The sample yields some 500,000 clones, more than 70% seen once. Input material: PBMCs. These receptors were collected from a woman in her thirties or forties in good health. Some clones in this sample may be carry-over from other donors' samples.

The rearrangement links TRBV2 to TRBJ2-7; D is perhaps TRBD2 (5 bases). The CDR3 has 14 amino acids. CDR1 and CDR2 from the germline V gene are SNHLY and FYNNEI. Trimming stripped 4 bases from V and 2 bases from J, with 12 bases between. CDR3 protein: CASSALGGPYEQYF. CDR3 nucleotide sequence: TGTGCCAGCAGTGCCCTCGGCGGGCCCTACGAGCAGTACTTC.

This rearrangement joins TRBV7-7 to TRBJ2-3; no clear D gene. V was shortened by 1 base and J by 1 base, with 6 bases between the two germline ends. This CDR3 is 14 amino acids long. Per germline, CDR1 SSHAT and CDR2 FNYEAQ (reference sequence). CDR3: CASSLEPGTDTQYF. CDR3 bases: TGTGCCAGCAGCTTAGAACCAGGCACAGATACGCAGTATTTT.

The genes are TRBV7-8 and TRBJ1-2, with no clear D. Trimming pared 2 bases from V and 4 bases from J, leaving 8 bases between. The CDR3 loop spans 13 amino acids. Germline V lookup: CDR1 SGHVS, CDR2 FQNEAQ. The CDR3 coding sequence is TGTGCCAGCAGCTTATTGCAGTTCTATGGCTACACCTTC. It is translated as CASSLLQFYGYTF.

This clone was recorded once. The chain joins TRBV10-2 to TRBJ1-1; D unclear. Germline V gives CDR1 WSHSY, CDR2 SAAADI. The CDR3 runs 13 residues. Trimming shortened V by 8 bases and J by 3 bases, and 13 bases separated the two germline ends. CDR3 DNA sequence: TGCGCCAGCTTGGAAAGAAGGGACACTGAAGCTTTCTTT. Translated, it gives CASLERRDTEAFF.

The chain joins TRBV28 to TRBJ2-1, with TRBD1 matching over 7 bases. The germline V gene has CDR1 MDHEN and CDR2 SYDVKM. The CDR3 is 12 residues long. Germline trimming cut 5 bases from V and 10 bases from J; bases unmatched to any gene: 5. The CDR3 nucleotides are TGTGCCAGCAGTCCGACAGGGAGAGAGCAGTTCTTC. It encodes CASSPTGREQFF.

The chain recombines TRBV7-2 with TRBJ1-2, with D unresolved. The CDR3 contains 13 residues. Germline CDR1 is SGHTA and CDR2 is FQGNSA. V was clipped by 0 bases and J by 7 bases, with 9 bases between them. The CDR3 nucleotides read TGTGCCAGCAGCTTAGCCCCGGATATTGGCTACACCTTC. Translating gives CASSLAPDIGYTF.

The chain carries TRBV7-2 and TRBJ2-7, with 7 bases fitting TRBD1. Unmatched junction bases numbered 8, after V lost 5 bases and J lost 7 bases. Germline CDR1 SGHTA, CDR2 FQGNSA. The CDR3 spans 13 residues. CDR3 in amino acids: CASSQGETGEQYF. CDR3 sequence (DNA): TGTGCCAGCAGCCAGGGGGAGACTGGGGAGCAGTACTTC.

V usage is TRBV11-2 and J usage is TRBJ2-3, with D maybe TRBD2 (5 bases). The germline V gene encodes CDR1 SGHAT and CDR2 FQNNGV. The CDR3 is made up of 15 amino acids. V gave up 0 bases and J gave up 6 bases, with 13 bases separating them. CDR3 bases: TGTGCCAGCAGCTTAGACGGACTGTACCTCGATACGCAGTATTTT. Translation: CASSLDGLYLDTQYF.

The chain recombines TRBV9 with TRBJ2-1; 9 bases match TRBD2. V gave up 7 bases and J gave up 5 bases; unmatched junction bases: 4. This CDR3 has 13 amino acids. Germline V gene sequence: CDR1 SGDLS, CDR2 YYNGEE. The CDR3: CASLQRGDNEQFF. The CDR3 DNA is TGTGCCAGCTTGCAGCGGGGGGACAATGAGCAGTTCTTC.

This clone was found once. The chain employs TRBV10-3 and TRBJ2-5; D is unresolved. The CDR3 covers 13 residues. CDR1 and CDR2 (germline): ENHRY, SYGVKD. V lost 4 bases to trimming and J lost 2 bases, with 8 bases between them. CDR3 sequence: CAISVGLQETQYF. CDR3 DNA: TGTGCCATCAGTGTCGGGTTACAAGAGACCCAGTACTTC.

The chain carries TRBV19 and TRBJ1-5; possible D gene TRBD1, 5 bases. The CDR3 has 17 amino acids. CDR1 LNHDA and CDR2 SQIVND come from the germline V gene (reference sequence). The V end lost 4 bases, the J end lost 3 bases, and 19 bases lay between the germline ends. CDR3 DNA sequence: TGTGCCAGTAGTACCTGGGATATAGGGACTCCCAATCAGCCCCAGCATTTT. Translating gives CASSTWDIGTPNQPQHF. The entire variable domain, with the rest obtained from reference TRBV19 and TRBJ1-5, is as follows: DGGITQSPKYLFRKEGQNVTLSCEQNLNHDAMYWYRQDPGQGLRLIYYSQIVNDFQKGDIAEGYSVSREKKESFPLTVTSAQKNPTAFYLCASSTWDIGTPNQPQHFGDGTRLSIL.

The V call is TRBV19, the J call TRBJ1-2; D possibly corresponds to TRBD1 (5 bases). The CDR3 totals 16 residues. With 2 bases removed from V and 4 bases from J, the gap between germline ends came to 17 bases. Per germline, CDR1 LNHDA and CDR2 SQIVND (reference sequence). The CDR3 DNA sequence: TGTGCCAGTAGTATAAATCTTTTGTCGACAGCCTATGGCTACACCTTC. It translates to CASSINLLSTAYGYTF. Filled out from reference TRBV19 and TRBJ1-2, the complete variable domain reads DGGITQSPKYLFRKEGQNVTLSCEQNLNHDAMYWYRQDPGQGLRLIYYSQIVNDFQKGDIAEGYSVSREKKESFPLTVTSAQKNPTAFYLCASSINLLSTAYGYTFGSGTRLTVV.

Ten or more counts support this clone. Additional DNA sequences in this sample encode the identical CDR3. The chain combines TRBV30 with TRBJ2-5, with TRBD1 identical over 7 bases. The closer fit of TRBJ2-7 to the DNA end suggests the J call may be wrong. Germline assignment: CDR1 GTSNPN and CDR2 SVGIG (reference sequence). The CDR3 spans 16 residues. For the CDR3, the DNA is TGTGCCTGGAGTCTCCCGGCAGGGGGAATGGGTTACGAGCAGTACTTC. The encoded protein is CAWSLPAGGMGYEQYF.

This clone has only one observation. V is TRBV7-2 and J is TRBJ1-1; weak D call: TRBD1 (5 bases). Trimming removed 3 bases at V and 1 base at J, with 12 bases between. Germline V gene lookup returns CDR1 SGHTA and CDR2 FQGNSA. The CDR3 extends over 15 amino acids. The DNA for the CDR3 is TGTGCCAGCAGCTTGCTAGGGGAGTGGAACACTGAAGCTTTCTTT. Translated: CASSLLGEWNTEAFF.

The chain couples TRBV28 to TRBJ2-5; D is ambiguous. This CDR3 has 11 residues. Trimming stripped 8 bases from V and 5 bases from J, with 9 bases between. Germline V gives CDR1 MDHEN, CDR2 SYDVKM. CDR3 nucleotide sequence: TGTGCCAGCGGGCCTAGGGAGACCCAGTACTTC. The encoded protein is CASGPRETQYF.

This sequence joins TRBV7-9 and TRBJ2-2; 8 bases are a match to TRBD2. The germline CDR1 and CDR2 sequences are SEHNR and FQNEAQ (reference sequence). V was pared by 3 bases and J by 3 bases, with 0 bases of the junction left unmatched. The CDR3 has 14 amino acids. The CDR3 DNA sequence: TGTGCCAGCAGCTTCGGGAGGGACACCGGGGAGCTGTTTTTT. Amino acid sequence: CASSFGRDTGELFF.

CDR3: CASSPRTGRNTEAFF. Written as DNA, the CDR3 is TGTGCCAGCAGTCCACGGACAGGGAGGAACACTGAAGCTTTCTTT. The rearrangement links TRBV25-1 to TRBJ1-1; TRBD1 matches 8 bases. In germline, CDR1 is MGHDK, CDR2 SYGVNS. CDR3 length: 15 amino acids. V was pared by 5 bases and J by 1 base, with 6 bases of the junction left unmatched.

The rearrangement links TRBV27 to TRBJ2-5; weak D call: TRBD2 (6 bases). The DNA end lines up better with TRBJ2-7; the J call may be wrong. This CDR3 has 13 residues. CDR1 MNHEY and CDR2 SMNVEV come from the germline V gene (reference sequence). DNA of the CDR3: TGTGCCAGCAGTTTTACCGGGACTGACGAGCAGTACTTC. It encodes CASSFTGTDEQYF.

The chain joins TRBV19 to TRBJ1-2; D might be TRBD1 (5 bases). In germline, CDR1 is LNHDA, CDR2 SQIVND (reference sequence). The V end was cut by 4 bases, the J end by 4 bases, with 13 bases between. The CDR3 spans 14 residues. In nucleotides, the CDR3 is TGTGCCAGTAGTAAACGGGGGTCTGGCTATGGCTACACCTTC. This gives the protein CASSKRGSGYGYTF.

This chain's CDR3 is CASSAPGSTGELFF. CDR3 nucleotides: TGTGCCAGCAGTGCCCCGGGATCCACCGGGGAGCTGTTTTTT. This chain uses TRBV6-4 with TRBJ2-2, with D perhaps matching TRBD2 (5 bases). V lost 4 bases, J lost 4 bases, and 10 bases lay in between. This CDR3 region has 14 residues. CDR1 is MRHNA, CDR2 SNTAGT, per germline.

Concerning this clone itself: This may be a read error, as it is one base from a much larger clone. The sample contains more than one DNA sequence encoding this CDR3. The CDR3 region is CAWRDLAGERDTQYF. CDR3 DNA: TGTGCCTGGAGGGACCTAGCGGGTGAAAGAGATACGCAGTATTTT. The chain is built from TRBV30 and TRBJ2-3; the match to TRBD2 covers 8 bases. Per germline, CDR1 GTSNPN and CDR2 SVGIG (reference sequence). This CDR3 contains 15 residues. V lost 3 bases to trimming and J lost 5 bases; unmatched junction nucleotides: 10.